Below, one T cell receptor beta chain is given with its context. The antigen remains unidentified. The data are from a study of blood T cells in healthy people across ages. The study, taken as a whole, reports: The study lacked donor CMV status, which possibly confounded expanded clonotype changes. Unsorted PBMCs prevented conclusive naive versus antigen-experienced comparison.

Next came a second PCR, run for about 6 to 12 cycles, which used a sample-barcoded 5' primer along with a J-beta primer mix. TCRdb recomputed calls from the 5' RACE reads with MiXCR, one row per CDR3 protein. The sample records 950,000 to 1,200,000 distinct CDR3 sequences, less than 45% being singletons. This TCR derives from a man aged 18 to 30 in good health. The sequencing input was blood.

The CDR3 coding sequence is TGTGCCAGCGGCCGAATGGGACAGGTAAACCAGCCCCAGCATTTT. This gives the protein CASGRMGQVNQPQHF. The chain couples TRBV6-1 to TRBJ1-5; 8 nucleotides align to TRBD1. The CDR3 sequence is 15 residues long. The germline gives CDR1 MNHNS, CDR2 SASEGT. V was clipped by 8 bases and J by 7 bases; unmatched bases: 13.